The clone carrying this T cell receptor beta chain showed up just a few times. This specimen belongs to a study of T cells in Graves' hyperthyroidism and ophthalmopathy. Amplified TCR beta CDR3 regions came from RNA transcripts. The TCR CDR3 first-round RT-PCR relied on the HTBI primer set. TCRdb reprocessed the multiplex PCR reads via MiXCR and lists one record per CDR3 protein. The sample includes some 250,000 distinct CDR3 sequences, 13% to 15% of them seen just once. The CDR3 has 13 amino acids. Germline V gene data show CDR1 as ENHRY and CDR2 as SYGVKD. V lost 8 bases and J 2 bases, leaving 9 bases between the germline ends.

The chain has TRBV10-3 and TRBJ2-2; D tentatively reads TRBD1 or TRBD2 (6 bases each). This clonotype originated in a woman between 35 and 50 years old with Graves' hyperthyroidism that later progressed to Graves' ophthalmopathy. The sequenced sample consisted of blood. The CDR3 spells CAIRGHNTGELFF. In DNA form, the CDR3 reads TGTGCCATCCGGGGGCACAACACCGGGGAGCTGTTTTTT.